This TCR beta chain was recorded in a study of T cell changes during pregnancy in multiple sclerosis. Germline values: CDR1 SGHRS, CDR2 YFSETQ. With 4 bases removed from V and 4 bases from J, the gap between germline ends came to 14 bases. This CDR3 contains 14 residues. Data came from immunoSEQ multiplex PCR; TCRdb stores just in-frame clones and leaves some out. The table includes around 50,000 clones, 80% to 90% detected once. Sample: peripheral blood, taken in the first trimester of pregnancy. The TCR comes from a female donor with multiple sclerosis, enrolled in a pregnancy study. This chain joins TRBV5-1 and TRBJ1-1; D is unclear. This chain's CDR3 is CASSHDDPGTEAFF. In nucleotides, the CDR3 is TGCGCCAGCAGCCACGATGATCCGGGCACTGAAGCTTTCTTT.